This T cell receptor (beta chain) stems from a study of blood T cell repertoires in COVID-19. For the study at large: COVID-19 samples collected from the United States, Italy and Spain covered acute and convalescent phases. The cDNA or gDNA used as material had been derived from T cells, B-cell-depleted T cells, or PBMCs.

CDR1 and CDR2 from the germline V gene are LGHNA and YSLEER. V lost 0 bases, J lost 3 bases, and 9 bases lay in between. The CDR3 extends over 14 amino acids. As originally analysed: The assay estimated nucleated cells by amplifying reference gene primers. Measured with immunoSEQ multiplex PCR; TCRdb has only the in-frame clones, and not every one. That table gives V, J and clone size, and the DNA gave D and trimming. The sample has 50,000 to 65,000 clones, around 93% seen once; the top ten hold approximately 6.6%. The receptor comes from a woman aged 55-70 years with active or convalescent COVID-19. The specimen sequenced was peripheral blood. V gene TRBV4-3 combines with J gene TRBJ2-7; no reliable D call. CDR3 sequence (DNA): TGCGCCAGCAGCCAAGACTCAGTCGACTACGAGCAGTACTTC. Its translation: CASSQDSVDYEQYF.